This T cell receptor (beta chain) was found in a study of CD8 T cells in ankylosing spondylitis. General study findings and limits: Reports of some motif variants in reactive arthritis synovial fluid and blood predate this one. Disease-associated clones were CD8+ and fairly uncommon in peripheral blood. In ankylosing spondylitis patients, matched synovial fluid reportedly showed significant enrichment of disease-linked clones. Seemingly characteristic of ankylosing spondylitis blood was a TCR beta motif consisting of fewer than 10 highly homologous variants.

This clonotype appeared many times. Its antigen is unknown. A single record per CDR3 protein comes from TCRdb applying MiXCR to the 5' RACE reads. The table has hundreds of thousands of distinct CDR3 sequences, 15% to 20% seen once. V lost 6 bases to trimming and J lost 0 bases; unmatched junction nucleotides: 10. The CDR3 is 18 residues long. The germline gives CDR1 MNHEY, CDR2 SVGEGT. The sequencing input was blood, either unsorted or a sorted T cell fraction (not recorded which). The source of this sequence is a male donor with ankylosing spondylitis. The chain carries TRBV6-2 or TRBV6-3 and TRBJ2-2, with 10 bases fitting TRBD2. CDR3 amino acids: CASSPGLARGANTGELFF. In DNA form, the CDR3 reads TGTGCCAGCAGCCCGGGACTAGCGAGAGGGGCGAACACCGGGGAGCTGTTTTTT.